These 12 T cell receptor beta chains share one sample of origin, sequenced in a study of T cells after posttransplantation cyclophosphamide. The protocol was immunoSEQ multiplex PCR, while the TCRdb copy is restricted to in-frame clones and leaves out a portion. The sample holds tens of thousands of clones, about 91% seen once. Sequenced input: PBMCs. These receptors all come from a woman in her forties or fifties in good health and a related stem cell transplant donor.

The chain carries TRBV6-1 and TRBJ1-6, with D unresolved. Germline V gene lookup returns CDR1 MNHNS and CDR2 SASEGT. V lost 7 bases, J lost 13 bases, and 20 bases lay in between. The CDR3 length is 14 residues. CDR3: CASIPAGPPEPLHF. The CDR3 coding sequence is TGTGCCAGCATCCCGGCAGGCCCCCCAGAGCCCCTCCACTTT.

The chain is built from TRBV19 and TRBJ2-1, with 13 nucleotides matching TRBD2. The germline V gene encodes CDR1 LNHDA and CDR2 SQIVND (reference sequence). The junction had 10 bases not matched to a gene; V was cut back by 5 bases and J by 9 bases. The CDR3 is made up of 16 amino acids. The CDR3 protein is CASSPRLAGGQGEQFF. The DNA of the CDR3 is TGTGCCAGTAGTCCCCGACTAGCGGGAGGACAAGGTGAGCAGTTCTTC.

J is TRBJ2-7 and V is TRBV27; TRBD2 aligns across 10 bases. Trimming at V came to 6 bases and at J to 3 bases, leaving 8 bases not matched to a gene. The CDR3 is 15 residues long. Germline CDR1 and CDR2: MNHEY and SMNVEV (reference sequence). In nucleotides, the CDR3 is TGTGCCAGCAGGTCGACTAGCGGGCGGCACTACGAGCAGTACTTC. Amino acids: CASRSTSGRHYEQYF.

The genes are TRBV5-4 and TRBJ2-2; the match to TRBD2 covers 9 bases. The CDR3 covers 18 residues. Trimming at V came to 0 bases and at J to 1 base, leaving 7 bases not matched to a gene. Germline lookup yields CDR1 SGHNT and CDR2 YYREEE (reference sequence). DNA of the CDR3: TGTGCCAGCAGCTTGGGGGCTCGCGGGGGGGTGAACACCGGGGAGCTGTTTTTT. Residues: CASSLGARGGVNTGELFF.

The count of this clone is one. The rearrangement uses TRBV5-1 and TRBJ2-5; 14 bases map to TRBD2. CDR1 and CDR2 (germline): SGHRS, YFSETQ. V gave up 4 bases and J gave up 4 bases; unmatched junction bases: 6. The CDR3 extends over 16 amino acids. The CDR3 nucleotides read TGCGCCAGCAGCACCGGGACTAGCGGGAGTGGAGAGACCCAGTACTTC. Translating gives CASSTGTSGSGETQYF. Full variable domain (missing parts from reference TRBV5-1 and TRBJ2-5): KAGVTQTPRYLIKTRGQQVTLSCSPISGHRSVSWYQQTPGQGLQFLFEYFSETQRNKGNFPGRFSGRQFSNSRSEMNVSTLELGDSALYLCASSTGTSGSGETQYFGPGTRLLVL.

The chain links TRBV7-8 to TRBJ1-1; D unclear. Trimming pared 2 bases from V and 0 bases from J, leaving 16 bases between. Germline V CDR1 and CDR2: SGHVS, FQNEAQ. There are 17 residues in the CDR3. In DNA, the CDR3 is TGTGCCAGCAGCTTATTCCTAAACAGCGGTTTGAACACTGAAGCTTTCTTT. It is translated as CASSLFLNSGLNTEAFF. The entire variable domain, with the rest obtained from reference TRBV7-8 and TRBJ1-1, is as follows: GAGVSQSPRYKVAKRGQDVALRCDPISGHVSLFWYQQALGQGPEFLTYFQNEAQLDKSGLPSDRFFAERPEGSVSTLKIQRTQQEDSAVYLCASSLFLNSGLNTEAFFGQGTRLTVV.

Turning to this clone: A read error may produce the germline difference seen at one junction end. The chain uses TRBV7-2 and TRBJ2-7; TRBD1 might be the D (6 bases). The CDR3 length is 13 residues. Germline CDR1 and CDR2: SGHTA and FQGNSA. The CDR3 DNA reads as TGTGCCAGCAGCCTAGGACAGTCCTCCGAGCAGTACTTC. This gives the protein CASSLGQSSEQYF. The full variable domain, rest sourced from reference TRBV7-2 and TRBJ2-7, is GAGVSQSPSNKVTEKGKDVELRCDPISGHTALYWYRQSLGQGLEFLIYFQGNSAPDKSGLPSDRFSAERTGGSVSTLTIQRTQQEDSAVYLCASSLGQSSEQYFGPGTRLTVT.

The rearrangement joins TRBV4-2 to TRBJ2-7, with 10 bases aligning to TRBD2. Losses at the gene ends were 4 bases for V and 2 bases for J; bases not matched to a gene: 14. The CDR3 has 18 residues. The germline gives CDR1 LGHNA, CDR2 YNFKEQ. CDR3 in DNA: TGTGCCAGCAGCCGCAGCCGGCTAGCGGGGGAAAACGCCTACGAGCAGTACTTC. Protein sequence: CASSRSRLAGENAYEQYF.

The table lists this clone with a count of one. The chain carries TRBV7-2 and TRBJ2-7; D perhaps matches TRBD2 (5 bases). The CDR3 length is 14 residues. V lost 5 bases to trimming and J lost 7 bases, with 18 bases between them. CDR1 is SGHTA and CDR2 is FQGNSA in the germline V gene. The CDR3 DNA reads TGTGCCAGCAGCGCACTCCCTCCTTCGGGGGAGCAGTACTTC. It codes for CASSALPPSGEQYF.

The CDR3 coding sequence is TGTGCCAGCAGCCAACCTAGCGGAGGCACAGATACGCAGTATTTT. This translates into CASSQPSGGTDTQYF. This chain uses TRBV5-4 with TRBJ2-3; 7 bases agree with TRBD2. The CDR3 covers 15 residues. Trimming removed 4 bases from V and 1 base from J; junction bases left unmatched: 6. The germline V gene encodes CDR1 SGHNT and CDR2 YYREEE (reference sequence).

The chain combines TRBV7-6 with TRBJ2-1; tentative D call: TRBD1 (5 bases). The CDR3 contains 14 residues. V lost 2 bases to trimming and J lost 7 bases, with 12 bases between them. The germline V gene has CDR1 SGHVS and CDR2 FNYEAQ. CDR3 in DNA: TGTGCCAGCAGCTTATTTAGGGGCGATAATGAGCAGTTCTTC. The encoded protein is CASSLFRGDNEQFF.

The V gene is TRBV4-2, the J gene TRBJ2-1; 8 bases line up with TRBD2. V lost 1 base and J lost 0; bases outside the gene matches: 2. The CDR3 extends over 16 amino acids. The germline V gene encodes CDR1 LGHNA and CDR2 YNFKEQ. CDR3 in DNA: TGTGCCAGCAGCCAAGCCGGGGGGGCCTCCTACAATGAGCAGTTCTTC. Amino acid sequence: CASSQAGGASYNEQFF.